This T cell receptor beta chain was retrieved from a study of blood T cell repertoires in COVID-19. Germline trimming cut 2 bases from V and 8 bases from J; bases unmatched to any gene: 9. The CDR3 contains 15 residues. Germline V gene data show CDR1 as LGHNA and CDR2 as YSLEER. This clone was detected once. Sequencing used immunoSEQ multiplex PCR; TCRdb keeps in-frame clones, though not all of them. The sample records roughly 120,000 clones, about 90% being singletons. The TCR originated in a woman in her forties or fifties with active or convalescent COVID-19. Sequenced input: peripheral blood. The chain is built from TRBV4-3 and TRBJ2-1, with 7 positions matching TRBD2. The CDR3 nucleotides are TGCGCCAGCAGCCAAACGTGGGGGGGGGTCGATGAGCAGTTCTTC. Residues: CASSQTWGGVDEQFF.